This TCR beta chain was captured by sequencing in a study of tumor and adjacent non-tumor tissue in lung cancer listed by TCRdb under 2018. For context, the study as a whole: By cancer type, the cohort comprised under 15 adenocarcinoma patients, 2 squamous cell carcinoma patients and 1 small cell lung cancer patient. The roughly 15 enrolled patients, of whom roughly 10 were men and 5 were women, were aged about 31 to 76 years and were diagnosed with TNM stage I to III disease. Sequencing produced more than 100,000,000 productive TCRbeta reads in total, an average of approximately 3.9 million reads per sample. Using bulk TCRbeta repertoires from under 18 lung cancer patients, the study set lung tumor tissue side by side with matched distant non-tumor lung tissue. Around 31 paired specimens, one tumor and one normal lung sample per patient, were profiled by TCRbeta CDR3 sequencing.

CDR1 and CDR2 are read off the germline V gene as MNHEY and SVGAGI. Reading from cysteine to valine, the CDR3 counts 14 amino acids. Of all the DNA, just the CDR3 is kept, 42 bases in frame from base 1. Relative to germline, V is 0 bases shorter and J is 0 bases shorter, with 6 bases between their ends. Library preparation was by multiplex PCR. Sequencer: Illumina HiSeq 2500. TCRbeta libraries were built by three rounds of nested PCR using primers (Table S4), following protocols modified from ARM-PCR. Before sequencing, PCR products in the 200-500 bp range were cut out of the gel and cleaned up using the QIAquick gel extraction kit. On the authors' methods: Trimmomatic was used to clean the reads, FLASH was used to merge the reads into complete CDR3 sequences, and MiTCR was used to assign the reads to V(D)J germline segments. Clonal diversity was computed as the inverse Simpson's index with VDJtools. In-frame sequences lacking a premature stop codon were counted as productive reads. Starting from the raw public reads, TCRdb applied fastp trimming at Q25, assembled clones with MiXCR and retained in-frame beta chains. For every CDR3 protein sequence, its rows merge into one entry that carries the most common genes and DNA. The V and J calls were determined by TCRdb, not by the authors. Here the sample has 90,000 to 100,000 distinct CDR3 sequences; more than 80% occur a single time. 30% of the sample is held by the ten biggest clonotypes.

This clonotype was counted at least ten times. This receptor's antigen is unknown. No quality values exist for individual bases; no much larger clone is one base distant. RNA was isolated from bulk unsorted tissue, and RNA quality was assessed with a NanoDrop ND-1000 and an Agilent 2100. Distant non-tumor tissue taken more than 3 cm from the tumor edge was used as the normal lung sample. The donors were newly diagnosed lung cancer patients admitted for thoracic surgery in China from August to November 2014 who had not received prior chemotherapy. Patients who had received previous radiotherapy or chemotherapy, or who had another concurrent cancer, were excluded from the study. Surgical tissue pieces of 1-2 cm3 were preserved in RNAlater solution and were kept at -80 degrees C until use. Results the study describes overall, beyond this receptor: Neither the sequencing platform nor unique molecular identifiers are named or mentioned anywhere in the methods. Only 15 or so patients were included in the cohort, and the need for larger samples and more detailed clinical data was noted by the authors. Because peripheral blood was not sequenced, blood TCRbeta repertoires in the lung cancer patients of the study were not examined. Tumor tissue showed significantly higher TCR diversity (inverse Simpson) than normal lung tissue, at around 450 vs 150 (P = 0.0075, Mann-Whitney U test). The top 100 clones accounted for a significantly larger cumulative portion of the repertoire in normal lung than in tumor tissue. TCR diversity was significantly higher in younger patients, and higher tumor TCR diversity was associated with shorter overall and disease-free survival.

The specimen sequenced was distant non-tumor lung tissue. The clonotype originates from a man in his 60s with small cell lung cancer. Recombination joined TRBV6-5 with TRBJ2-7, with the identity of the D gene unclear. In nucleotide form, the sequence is TGTGCCAGCAGTTACTCCCCGAGCTCCTACGAGCAGTACGTC. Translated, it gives CASSYSPSSYEQYV.